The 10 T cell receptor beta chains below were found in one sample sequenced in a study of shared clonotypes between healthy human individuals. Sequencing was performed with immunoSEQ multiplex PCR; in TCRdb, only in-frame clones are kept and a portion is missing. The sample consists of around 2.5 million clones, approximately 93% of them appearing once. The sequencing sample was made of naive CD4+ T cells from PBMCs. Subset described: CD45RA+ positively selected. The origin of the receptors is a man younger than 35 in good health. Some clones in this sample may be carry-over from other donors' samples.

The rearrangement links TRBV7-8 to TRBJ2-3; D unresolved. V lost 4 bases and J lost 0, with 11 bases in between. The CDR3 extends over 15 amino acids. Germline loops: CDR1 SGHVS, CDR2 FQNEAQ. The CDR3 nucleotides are TGTGCCAGCAGCTCGATAGCTTTCAGCACAGATACGCAGTATTTT. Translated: CASSSIAFSTDTQYF.

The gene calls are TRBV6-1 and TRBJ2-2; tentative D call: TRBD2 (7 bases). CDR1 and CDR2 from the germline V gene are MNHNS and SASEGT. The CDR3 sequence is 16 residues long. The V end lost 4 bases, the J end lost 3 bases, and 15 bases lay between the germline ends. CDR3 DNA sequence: TGTGCCAGCAGTGGCCGGGGGGCCGCCTACACCGGGGAGCTGTTTTTT. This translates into CASSGRGAAYTGELFF.

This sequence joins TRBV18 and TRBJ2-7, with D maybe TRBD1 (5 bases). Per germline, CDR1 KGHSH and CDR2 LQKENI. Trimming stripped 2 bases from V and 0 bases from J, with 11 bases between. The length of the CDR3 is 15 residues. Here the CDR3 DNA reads TGTGCCAGCTCACCAACGACAGCAGTCTCCTACGAGCAGTACTTC. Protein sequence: CASSPTTAVSYEQYF.

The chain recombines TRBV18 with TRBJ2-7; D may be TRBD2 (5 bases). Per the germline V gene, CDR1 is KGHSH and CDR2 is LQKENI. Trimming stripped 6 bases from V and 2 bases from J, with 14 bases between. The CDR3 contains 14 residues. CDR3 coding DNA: TGTGCCAGCTCCGCCTCTCGAGCGGCCTACGAGCAGTACTTC. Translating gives CASSASRAAYEQYF.

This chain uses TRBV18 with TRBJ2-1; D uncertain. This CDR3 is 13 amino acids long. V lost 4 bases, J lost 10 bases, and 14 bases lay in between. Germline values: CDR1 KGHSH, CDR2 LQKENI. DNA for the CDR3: TGTGCCAGCTCACTTCTGCAGGACCACGAGCAGTTCTTC. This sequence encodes CASSLLQDHEQFF.

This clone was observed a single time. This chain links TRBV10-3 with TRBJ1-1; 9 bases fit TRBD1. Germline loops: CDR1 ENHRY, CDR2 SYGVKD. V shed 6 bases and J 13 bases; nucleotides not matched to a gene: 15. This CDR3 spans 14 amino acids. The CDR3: CAISQQGAGGKGFF. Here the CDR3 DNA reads TGTGCCATCAGCCAACAGGGGGCCGGTGGTAAAGGTTTCTTT.

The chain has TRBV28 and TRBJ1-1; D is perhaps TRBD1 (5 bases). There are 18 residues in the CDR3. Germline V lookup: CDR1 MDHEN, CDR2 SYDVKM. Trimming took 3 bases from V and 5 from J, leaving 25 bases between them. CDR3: CASSFRSPGPRRKTEAFF. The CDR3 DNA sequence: TGTGCCAGCAGTTTTCGTTCCCCGGGGCCCCGCAGGAAAACTGAAGCTTTCTTT.

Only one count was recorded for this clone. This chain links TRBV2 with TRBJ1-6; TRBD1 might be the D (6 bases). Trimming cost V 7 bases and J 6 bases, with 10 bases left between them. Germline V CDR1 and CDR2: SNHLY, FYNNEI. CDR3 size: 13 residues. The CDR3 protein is CASNTDSNSPLHF. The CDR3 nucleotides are TGTGCCAGCAATACGGACAGTAATTCACCCCTCCACTTT.

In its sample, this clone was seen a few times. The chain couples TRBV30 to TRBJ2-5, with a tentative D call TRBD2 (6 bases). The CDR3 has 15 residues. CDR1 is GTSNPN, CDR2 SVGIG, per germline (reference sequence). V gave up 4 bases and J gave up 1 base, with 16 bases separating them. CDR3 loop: CAWTFGGAFQETQYF. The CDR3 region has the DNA TGTGCCTGGACTTTTGGCGGGGCCTTCCAAGAGACCCAGTACTTC.

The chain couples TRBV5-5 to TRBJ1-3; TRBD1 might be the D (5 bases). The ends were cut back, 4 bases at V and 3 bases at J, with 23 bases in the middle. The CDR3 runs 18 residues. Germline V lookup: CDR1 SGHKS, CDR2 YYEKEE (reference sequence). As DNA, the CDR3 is TGTGCCAGCAGCACCGTACAGGTTCTCCTTGGGGTTGGAAACACCATATATTTT. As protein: CASSTVQVLLGVGNTIYF.